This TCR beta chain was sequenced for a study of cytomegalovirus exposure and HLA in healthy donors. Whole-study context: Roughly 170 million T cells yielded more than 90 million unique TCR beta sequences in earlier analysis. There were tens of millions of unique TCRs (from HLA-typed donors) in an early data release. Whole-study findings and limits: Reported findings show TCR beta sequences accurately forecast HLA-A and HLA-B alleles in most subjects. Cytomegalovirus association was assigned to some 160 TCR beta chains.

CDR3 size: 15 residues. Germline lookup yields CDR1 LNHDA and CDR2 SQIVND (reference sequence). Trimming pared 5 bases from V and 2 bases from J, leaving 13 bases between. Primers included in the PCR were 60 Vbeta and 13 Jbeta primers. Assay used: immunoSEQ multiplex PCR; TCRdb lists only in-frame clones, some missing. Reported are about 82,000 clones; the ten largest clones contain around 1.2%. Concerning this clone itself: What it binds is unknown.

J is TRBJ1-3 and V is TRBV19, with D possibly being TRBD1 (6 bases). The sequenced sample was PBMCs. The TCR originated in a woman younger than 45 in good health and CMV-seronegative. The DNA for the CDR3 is TGTGCCAGTAGTCCAAACCAGGGGACTGGAAACACCATATATTTT. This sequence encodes CASSPNQGTGNTIYF.